The T cell receptor beta chain described here comes from a study of molecular identifiers for immune sequencing clone quantification. Previously described methods with listed TCR primers produced the bulk TCR libraries. TCRdb re-analysed the PCR reads in MiXCR, keeping a single row per CDR3 protein. This table holds over 600,000 distinct CDR3 sequences, nearly 20% found once. With regard to this clonotype: Its antigen remains unidentified.

CDR1 WSHSY and CDR2 SAAADI come from the germline V gene. The CDR3 extends over 15 amino acids. Trimming cost V 6 bases and J 2 bases; bases outside gene matches: 6. Study findings and constraints: Jurkat TCR RNA spiked in from one cell reportedly remained identifiable amid about 1 million naive cells.

Sequencing input: naive CD8+ T cells from blood, with Jurkat cell RNA spiked in. Subset here: FACS-sorted CD8+CD4-CCR7+CD45RA+ naive T cells. The sequence derives from a human donor in good health. Some libraries in this study had Jurkat cell RNA spiked in. This chain uses TRBV10-2 with TRBJ2-1, with 8 bases that match TRBD1. CDR3 sequence (DNA): TGCGCCAGCAGGGCCGGGACAGGACCCTACAATGAGCAGTTCTTC. It yields the protein CASRAGTGPYNEQFF.